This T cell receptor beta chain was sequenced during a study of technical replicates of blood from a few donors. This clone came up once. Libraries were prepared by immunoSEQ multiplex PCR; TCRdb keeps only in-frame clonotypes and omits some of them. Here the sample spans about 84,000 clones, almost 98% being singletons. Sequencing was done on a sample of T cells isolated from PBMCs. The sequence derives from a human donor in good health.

The CDR3 here is CASSESRTGNTEAFF. In DNA, the CDR3 is TGCGCCAGCAGTGAGTCCAGGACAGGGAACACTGAAGCTTTCTTT. The chain has TRBV10-1 and TRBJ1-1, with 7 bases matching TRBD1. There are 15 residues in the CDR3. Germline-derived CDR1 and CDR2 are WNHNN and SYGVQD (reference sequence). J was trimmed by 1 base and V by 0 bases; bases with no gene match: 2.